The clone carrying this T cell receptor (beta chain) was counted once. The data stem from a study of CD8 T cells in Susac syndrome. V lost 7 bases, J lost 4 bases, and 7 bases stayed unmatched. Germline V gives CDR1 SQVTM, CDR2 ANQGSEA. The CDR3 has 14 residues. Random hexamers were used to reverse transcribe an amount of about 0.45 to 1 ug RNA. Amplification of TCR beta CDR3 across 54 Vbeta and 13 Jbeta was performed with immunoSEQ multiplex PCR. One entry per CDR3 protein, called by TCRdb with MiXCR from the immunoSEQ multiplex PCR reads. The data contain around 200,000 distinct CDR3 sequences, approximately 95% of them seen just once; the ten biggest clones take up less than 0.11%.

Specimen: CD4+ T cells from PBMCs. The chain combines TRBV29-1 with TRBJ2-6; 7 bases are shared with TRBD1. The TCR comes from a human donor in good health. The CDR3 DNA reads TGCAGCGCAGAAACAGGGGACGGGGCCAACGTCCTGACTTTC. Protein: CSAETGDGANVLTF.